The entry that follows covers one TCR beta chain sequence. Its antigen is not identified. This sample stems from a study of STAT5B mutations in CD4+ large granular lymphocyte leukemia. Sequenced by immunoSEQ multiplex PCR; TCRdb stores in-frame clones only, minus some. Of 25,000 to 35,000 clones in the sample, 71% were seen once. Study-wide results and limits: Compared with healthy controls (2/35), patient top clones favored TRBV06 (8/27).

Per germline, CDR1 KGHSH and CDR2 LQKENI. The CDR3 extends over 13 amino acids. Between the trimmed V and J ends, which lost 2 bases and 8 bases, there was a span of 7 bases. The source of this sequence is a human donor in good health. Sequences were obtained from CD4+ T cells from blood buffy coats. The rearrangement links TRBV18 to TRBJ1-6; D may be TRBD1 (5 bases). CDR3 nucleotides: TGTGCCAGCTCACCATCCAGGGATTCACCCCTCCACTTT. Translated, it gives CASSPSRDSPLHF.